This T cell receptor beta chain comes out of a study of T-cell reconstitution after alpha-beta-depleted transplantation in children (dated by TCRdb to the mid-2010s). In the study overall: Using TCR repertoire profiling, the study followed T-cell immune reconstitution in a quantitative way in children after TCRalphabeta/CD19-depleted allogeneic hematopoietic cell transplantation.

This clonotype was recorded at least ten times. Its binding antigen is unknown. It has no much larger one-base neighbor in the sample; base qualities were not kept. Libraries came from PCR. Instrument on record: Illumina HiSeq 2500. To normalize quantification of the TCRbeta repertoire, the TCR libraries were built with molecular barcoding that relied on unique molecular identifiers. TCRdb reanalyzed the raw reads on its own, using fastp at Q25 for trimming and MiXCR for clone calling, and kept in-frame beta chains. Entries that share a CDR3 protein sequence are merged under the most common genes and DNA. The sample records over 550,000 distinct CDR3 sequences, more than 9% of which are singletons. 3.5% to 5% of the sample comes from the top ten. The V and J ends are trimmed by 6 bases and 0 bases, leaving 18 bases between them. The CDR3 sequence holds 18 residues, the cysteine and phenylalanine included. Only the CDR3 part of the read is kept: 54 bases, read in frame from the first base. The germline V gene (reference sequence) sets CDR1 to MNHEY and CDR2 to SMNVEV.

The chain links TRBV27 with TRBJ2-6, with the D gene not clear enough to name. This clonotype was sampled from a human donor who donated a stem cell graft to a child with acute myeloid leukemia. The sequenced sample was PBMCs from the stem cell graft donor, obtained from the stem cell graft. The CDR3 has the sequence CASSRSLLQPSGANVLTF. The DNA sequence is TGTGCCAGCAGCCGATCGCTACTTCAGCCCTCTGGGGCCAACGTCCTGACTTTC.